Sequencing of this T cell receptor (beta chain) was carried out in a study of blood T cell repertoires in COVID-19. Turning to the study itself: Sites across the United States, Italy and Spain contributed samples from acute and convalescent COVID-19. PBMCs, B-cell-depleted T cells, or T cells provided the cDNA or gDNA that made up the material.

The germline CDR1 and CDR2 sequences are SGHAT and FQNNGV. The CDR3 sequence is 12 residues long. The ends lost 10 bases at V and 3 bases at J; junction bases unmatched: 4. As handled by the study authors: Reference gene primer amplification gave estimated nucleated cell counts. TCRdb keeps only in-frame clones here, not all; method: immunoSEQ multiplex PCR. The DNA was the basis for D and trimming; V, J and clone size are from that table. The top ten hold approximately 4% of the sample, which has under 300,000 clones, 86% seen once. The rearrangement uses TRBV11-2 and TRBJ2-5, with TRBD1 matching 8 bases. The receptor was derived from a man younger than 30 with active or convalescent COVID-19. Sequencing was performed on peripheral blood. This CDR3 is CATQGAEETQYF. CDR3 bases: TGTGCCACCCAGGGGGCCGAAGAGACCCAGTACTTC.